The 27 T cell receptor beta chains below were found in one sample sequenced in a study of T cells in Graves' hyperthyroidism and ophthalmopathy. The TCR beta CDR3 regions underwent amplification using RNA transcripts as the source. A first-round RT-PCR of the TCR CDR3 used the HTBI primer set. TCRdb processed the multiplex PCR reads anew with MiXCR; each CDR3 protein has one entry. The sample carries about 290,000 distinct CDR3 sequences, about an eighth recorded once. The sequencing input was blood. The receptors were sampled from a woman aged 35 to 49 with Graves' hyperthyroidism.

This clonotype was seen only a few times. The chain joins TRBV19 to TRBJ2-3; tentative D call: TRBD2 (7 bases). Germline CDR1 is LNHDA and CDR2 is SQIVND (reference sequence). V lost 1 base and J lost 5, with 10 bases in between. There are 14 residues in the CDR3. The CDR3 sequence: CASSIVGGQDTQYF. DNA for the CDR3: TGTGCCAGTAGTATAGTCGGGGGGCAAGATACGCAGTATTTT.

The rearrangement links TRBV20-1 to TRBJ2-4; D not certain. Germline V gene sequence: CDR1 DFQATT, CDR2 SNEGSKA (reference sequence). The V and J ends lost 7 bases and 4 bases respectively, with 11 bases between them. This CDR3 spans 12 amino acids. CDR3 DNA: TGCAGTGTTTCAGGAACAAAAAACATTCAGTACTTC. As protein: CSVSGTKNIQYF.

This clonotype was observed many times. This rearrangement joins TRBV11-3 to TRBJ2-4; TRBD2 matches 10 bases. From germline, CDR1 is SGHNT and CDR2 YENEEA. This CDR3 has 15 residues. V was pared by 5 bases and J by 2 bases, with 3 bases of the junction left unmatched. The CDR3 nucleotides read TGTGCCAGCAGCACTAGCGGGGTACCCAAAAACATTCAGTACTTC. Residues: CASSTSGVPKNIQYF.

With regard to this clonotype: It may be a read error: a sequence one base away is much more abundant. The J gene is TRBJ2-3, the V gene TRBV3-1; TRBD2 matches at 9 bases. The CDR3 runs to 15 residues. Germline V CDR1 and CDR2: LGHDT, YNNKEL (reference sequence). The DNA of the CDR3 is TGTGCCAGCAGCCGTCTAGCGGGACTCACAGGTACGCAGTATTTT. As protein: CASSRLAGLTGTQYF.

This clonotype occurred many times. V usage is TRBV11-2 and J usage is TRBJ2-7, with 11 bases identical to TRBD2. Germline-derived CDR1 and CDR2 are SGHAT and FQNNGV. The junction had 4 bases not matched to a gene; V was cut back by 4 bases and J by 2 bases. This CDR3 has 15 residues. The CDR3: CASSSRLAGTYEQYF. The CDR3 bases are TGTGCCAGCAGCTCCCGACTAGCGGGGACCTACGAGCAGTACTTC.

The sample holds many counts of this clonotype. The rearrangement uses TRBV11-1 and TRBJ1-1; tentatively, D is TRBD1 (5 bases). V lost 5 bases, J lost 5 bases, and 15 bases lay in between. CDR1 is SGHAT and CDR2 is FQDESV in the germline V gene (reference sequence). The CDR3 runs 14 residues. The CDR3 loop is CASSLGRGTTEAFF. CDR3 coding DNA: TGTGCCAGCAGCCTGGGACGGGGAACAACTGAAGCTTTCTTT.

This clonotype occurred a few times. The V and J genes are TRBV11-2 and TRBJ2-2; 16 positions match TRBD2. V was clipped by 4 bases and J by 4 bases; unmatched bases: 6. CDR1 is SGHAT, CDR2 FQNNGV, per germline. The CDR3 consists of 18 residues. The CDR3 loop is CASSSGLAGGSSTGELFF. The DNA for the CDR3 is TGTGCCAGCAGCTCGGGACTAGCGGGAGGGAGTAGCACCGGGGAGCTGTTTTTT.

This clonotype was detected ten times or more. The chain couples TRBV7-2 to TRBJ2-3; 14 positions agree with TRBD2. J was trimmed by 2 bases and V by 5 bases; bases with no gene match: 6. This CDR3 contains 17 residues. Germline CDR1 SGHTA, CDR2 FQGNSA. CDR3: CASSGRLAGGITDTQYF. CDR3 DNA: TGTGCCAGCAGCGGACGACTAGCGGGAGGGATCACAGATACGCAGTATTTT.

On this clonotype: A much larger clone differs by one base, so this may be a read error. The rearrangement joins TRBV5-4 to TRBJ2-1; TRBD2 matches 10 bases. After removal of 0 bases from V and 0 bases from J, the junction contained 6 bases not matched to a gene. CDR1 is SGHNT, CDR2 YYREEE, per germline (reference sequence). The length of the CDR3 is 18 residues. This CDR3 is CASSLEGLAESSYNEQFF. For the CDR3, the DNA is TGTGCCAGCAGCTTGGAAGGACTAGCGGAGAGCTCCTACAATGAGCAGTTCTTC.

This clonotype was detected ten times or more. The chain recombines TRBV5-1 with TRBJ2-7; D possibly uses TRBD1 or TRBD2 (5 bases each). Trimming shortened V by 4 bases and J by 4 bases, and 15 bases separated the two germline ends. The CDR3 totals 14 residues. Germline-derived CDR1 and CDR2 are SGHRS and YFSETQ. CDR3 residues: CASSQGPMGYEQYF. CDR3 coding DNA: TGCGCCAGCAGCCAGGGACCCATGGGGTACGAGCAGTACTTC.

This clonotype was detected only a few times. The V and J genes are TRBV13 and TRBJ2-5; 12 positions agree with TRBD2. The junction had 29 bases not matched to a gene; V was cut back by 5 bases and J by 4 bases. CDR3 size: 23 residues. Looked up from germline, CDR1 is PRHDT and CDR2 is FYEKMQ (reference sequence). The CDR3 sequence: CASSLSRLAGDATGRASRETQYF. CDR3 DNA: TGTGCCAGCAGCCTGAGCAGACTAGCGGGAGATGCTACAGGTCGCGCTTCGCGAGAGACCCAGTACTTC.

Worth noting for this clonotype: A single base separates this from a much larger clone, so it may be a read error. This chain uses TRBV5-6 with TRBJ1-2; perhaps TRBD1 as D (5 bases). Trimming cost V 4 bases and J 4 bases, with 11 bases left between them. CDR3 size: 13 residues. Germline CDR1 is SGHDT and CDR2 is YYEEEE. The CDR3 DNA reads TGTGCCAGCAGCGCAGGGAGCCCCTATGGCTACACCTTC. It is translated as CASSAGSPYGYTF.

This clonotype has a count of ten or more. This chain connects TRBV24-1 to TRBJ1-5; D not resolved. CDR1 is KGHDR and CDR2 is SFDVKD in the germline V gene. Trimming took off 0 bases at V and 1 base at J, with 3 bases between the two ends. CDR3 size: 14 residues. This CDR3 is CATSDLHSNQPQHF. CDR3 coding DNA: TGTGCCACCAGTGATTTGCACAGCAATCAGCCCCAGCATTTT.

This clonotype appeared many times. V usage is TRBV6-2 or TRBV6-3 and J usage is TRBJ2-4; D tentatively reads TRBD1 or TRBD2 (7 bases each). The CDR3 contains 19 residues. The germline V gene encodes CDR1 MNHEY and CDR2 SVGEGT. V was shortened by 0 bases and J by 0 bases, with 18 bases between the two germline ends. The CDR3 reads CASSYSRQGGDLAKNIQYF. As DNA, the CDR3 is TGTGCCAGCAGTTACTCAAGACAGGGAGGGGATCTAGCCAAAAACATTCAGTACTTC.

This clonotype was observed a single time. A much more abundant neighbour one base away suggests this may be a read error. The chain uses TRBV7-2 and TRBJ1-2; 7 bases are a match to TRBD1. V gave up 5 bases and J gave up 3 bases; unmatched junction bases: 9. The CDR3 spans 15 residues. Per the germline V gene, CDR1 is SGHTA and CDR2 is FQGNSA. The CDR3 protein is CASSRPTGDYYGYTF. CDR3 coding DNA: TGTGCCAGCAGCCGACCAACAGGGGATTACTATGGCTACACCTTC. The complete variable domain, with remaining parts taken from reference TRBV7-2 and TRBJ1-2, reads GAGVSQSPSNKVTEKGKDVELRCDPISGHTALYWYRQSLGQGLEFLIYFQGNSAPDKSGLPSDRFSAERTGGSVSTLTIQRTQQEDSAVYLCASSRPTGDYYGYTFGSGTRLTVV.

This clonotype was observed many times. The chain recombines TRBV24-1 with TRBJ1-1; 8 bases line up with TRBD1. V lost 8 bases and J lost 3; bases outside the gene matches: 7. CDR3 length equals 14 residues. CDR1 and CDR2 (germline): KGHDR, SFDVKD. CDR3 sequence reads: CATKKETGDTEAFF. Here the CDR3 DNA reads TGTGCCACCAAGAAGGAGACAGGGGACACTGAAGCTTTCTTT.

In this sample, this clonotype turned up many times. This sequence joins TRBV3-1 and TRBJ2-3, with TRBD2 matching over 7 bases. Germline assignment: CDR1 LGHDT and CDR2 YNNKEL (reference sequence). The CDR3 length is 15 residues. The V and J ends lost 4 bases and 6 bases, in that order; junction bases with no gene match: 10. CDR3 DNA sequence: TGTGCCAGCAGCCCTTCGCGGGAGCTAGCCGATACGCAGTATTTT. Translated: CASSPSRELADTQYF.

This clonotype appeared many times. V gene TRBV6-1 combines with J gene TRBJ1-2; perhaps TRBD1 as D (6 bases). Germline V gene data show CDR1 as MNHNS and CDR2 as SASEGT. The CDR3 is 15 residues long. V was cut by 11 bases and J by 8 bases, with 27 bases left in between. CDR3 protein: CAAVANRDYSRGYTF. The CDR3 bases are TGTGCCGCGGTCGCCAACAGGGATTACTCGCGGGGCTACACCTTC.

This clonotype was picked up many times. The V and J genes are TRBV20-1 and TRBJ2-1; 7 bases match TRBD2. V trimming: 4 bases; J trimming: 6 bases; junction bases outside the gene matches: 9. There are 14 residues in the CDR3. CDR1 DFQATT and CDR2 SNEGSKA come from the germline V gene (reference sequence). In DNA form, the CDR3 reads TGCAGTGCTAAGTCTCCAAGCGGGGTCAATGAGCAGTTCTTC. As protein: CSAKSPSGVNEQFF.

At least ten counts were recorded for this clonotype. This rearrangement joins TRBV11-2 to TRBJ1-5; D gene uncertain. The germline V and J ends were trimmed by 5 bases and 1 base, with 6 bases remaining between them. The CDR3 loop spans 13 amino acids. Germline V gene lookup returns CDR1 SGHAT and CDR2 FQNNGV. In DNA, the CDR3 is TGTGCCAGCAGCCCCGAGAGCAATCAGCCCCAGCATTTT. Its protein product is CASSPESNQPQHF.

This clonotype has a count of ten or more. The chain has TRBV2 and TRBJ2-7; unclear D gene. With 2 bases removed from V and 1 base from J, the gap between germline ends came to 3 bases. This CDR3 contains 12 residues. In germline, CDR1 is SNHLY, CDR2 FYNNEI. CDR3 loop: CASSERSYEQYF. Written as DNA, the CDR3 is TGTGCCAGCAGTGAAAGGTCCTACGAGCAGTACTTC.

This clonotype has ten or more counts. The V and J genes are TRBV20-1 and TRBJ2-7, with 13 bases matching TRBD2. Germline V lookup: CDR1 DFQATT, CDR2 SNEGSKA (reference sequence). There are 15 residues in the CDR3. The trim removed 6 bases at V and 3 bases at J, leaving 8 bases unmatched. CDR3 loop: CSAEPGLAGLYEQYF. DNA for the CDR3: TGCAGTGCAGAACCGGGACTAGCGGGACTCTACGAGCAGTACTTC.

In its sample, this clonotype was seen many times. J is TRBJ1-1 and V is TRBV7-8; a possible D gene is TRBD1 (5 bases). The CDR3 is made up of 15 amino acids. Trimming left V 2 bases short and J 2 bases short, with 12 bases between. Germline V gene lookup returns CDR1 SGHVS and CDR2 FQNEAQ. The CDR3, as DNA: TGTGCCAGCAGCTTATCACAGGCAGCCAACACTGAAGCTTTCTTT. Translation gives CASSLSQAANTEAFF.

This clonotype was seen ten or more times. The chain employs TRBV20-1 and TRBJ2-1; 10 bases agree with TRBD2. V shed 3 bases and J 2 bases; nucleotides not matched to a gene: 4. Germline loops: CDR1 DFQATT, CDR2 SNEGSKA (reference sequence). The CDR3 loop spans 15 amino acids. Written as DNA, the CDR3 is TGCAGTGCTAGGCAAAGCGGGAGGGCCTACAATGAGCAGTTCTTC. Translated: CSARQSGRAYNEQFF.

This clonotype was detected ten times or more. CDR3 residues: CASSENEGGYTF. The CDR3 nucleotides are TGTGCCAGCAGTGAAAACGAAGGGGGCTACACCTTC. The chain couples TRBV2 to TRBJ1-2; D gene uncertain. The CDR3 is 12 residues long. Trimming removed 2 bases from V and 8 bases from J, with 9 bases in between. The V gene's germline CDR1 is SNHLY and CDR2 FYNNEI.

This clonotype has at least ten counts. This sequence joins TRBV24-1 and TRBJ1-1, with D perhaps TRBD1 (5 bases). V was pared by 1 base and J by 1 base, with 9 bases between. In germline, CDR1 is KGHDR, CDR2 SFDVKD. The CDR3 is 15 amino acids. Written as DNA, the CDR3 is TGTGCCACCAGTGATTTTAAGGGGCGGAACACTGAAGCTTTCTTT. Amino acid sequence: CATSDFKGRNTEAFF.

This clonotype was counted at least ten times. V gene TRBV10-3 combines with J gene TRBJ2-7; 9 positions agree with TRBD1. Germline V gives CDR1 ENHRY, CDR2 SYGVKD. The CDR3 sequence is 15 residues long. Germline trimming cut 0 bases from V and 6 bases from J; bases unmatched to any gene: 6. CDR3 loop: CAISESTGGRVEQYF. As DNA, the CDR3 is TGTGCCATCAGTGAGTCGACAGGGGGAAGGGTCGAGCAGTACTTC.